The 2 T cell receptor beta chains below were found in one sample sequenced in a study of human T cells and chemical hapten exposure. The study's library attached unique molecular identifiers to single cDNA molecules. In TCRdb, the reads were re-called with MiXCR into one record per CDR3 protein. The sample records 810 or so distinct CDR3 sequences, roughly half being singletons. The treatment was: therapeutic diphenylcyclopropenone sensitization with weekly scalp DPC. The source material was whole blood, sampled before DPC sensitization or 2, 6, or about 24 weeks after (not recorded which). The receptor source for this set is an adult with alopecia areata. Some clones in this sample may be carry-over from other donors' samples. This table probably holds off-target reads from a library built for another chain.

V is TRBV12-3 or TRBV12-4 and J is TRBJ2-7, with no clear D. V was cut by 6 bases and J by 2 bases, with 14 bases left in between. The CDR3 has 14 amino acids. The CDR3 nucleotides are TGTGCCAGCAGCCCCCGGTACCTTGCCTACGAGCAGTACTTC. It translates to CASSPRYLAYEQYF.

Only a few counts were recorded for this clonotype. The chain carries TRBV29-1 and TRBJ1-2; 7 bases are shared with TRBD1. The CDR3 length is 13 residues. J gave up 6 bases and V 7 bases, and 11 bases lay outside the gene matches. The germline CDR1 and CDR2 sequences are SQVTM and ANQGSEA. The chain's CDR3 is CSGTGTEGHGYTF. CDR3 in DNA: TGCAGCGGAACCGGGACAGAGGGACATGGCTACACCTTC.